Listed below are T cell receptor beta chains from one sample, sequenced in a study of neurological immune-mediated disorders. TCRdb re-called the 5' RACE reads through MiXCR, storing one row per CDR3 protein. Among around 25,000 distinct CDR3 sequences listed, roughly an eighth were seen once. The material sequenced was PBMCs. The receptors originated from a woman aged 60-75 years with HTLV-1-associated myelopathy (HAM/TSP). The conserved cysteine and the conserved F or W are not part of the CDR3 here.

CDR3 length: 13
V gene: TRBV7-2
J gene: TRBJ1-5
CDR3 protein: ASSPWTASNQPQH

CDR3 length: 12
V gene: TRBV5-1
J gene: TRBJ2-7
CDR3 protein: ASSLGGAAYEQY

CDR3 length: 13
V gene: TRBV6-1
J gene: TRBJ1-1
CDR3 protein: ASQDGVVGGTEAF

CDR3 length: 11
V gene: TRBV29-1
J gene: TRBJ2-3
CDR3 protein: SVVSTGADTQY

CDR3 length: 11
V gene: TRBV20-1
J gene: TRBJ2-1
CDR3 protein: SARPSGYNEQF

CDR3 length: 11
V gene: TRBV20-1
J gene: TRBJ2-7
CDR3 protein: SAPGQGAQEQY

CDR3 length: 10
V gene: TRBV20-1
J gene: TRBJ1-1
CDR3 protein: SASVANTEAF

CDR3 length: 14
V gene: TRBV11-3
J gene: TRBJ2-1
CDR3 protein: ASSARGQGLHNEQF

CDR3 length: 10
V gene: TRBV12-3/TRBV12-4
J gene: TRBJ2-7
CDR3 protein: ASSWDSYEQY

CDR3 length: 19
V gene: TRBV12-3/TRBV12-4
J gene: TRBJ2-6
CDR3 protein: ASSPKGAGTGRFSGANVLT

CDR3 length: 15
V gene: TRBV6-2/TRBV6-3
J gene: TRBJ1-1
CDR3 protein: ASAPTQGMHRNTEAF

CDR3 length: 12
V gene: TRBV20-1
J gene: TRBJ1-2
CDR3 protein: SAMLTGTNYGYT

CDR3 length: 10
V gene: TRBV28
J gene: TRBJ2-7
CDR3 protein: ASSFAAYEQY

CDR3 length: 11
V gene: TRBV20-1
J gene: TRBJ1-5
CDR3 protein: SAPGGRGQPQH

CDR3 length: 13
V gene: TRBV4-3
J gene: TRBJ2-7
CDR3 protein: ASSQGAGGAYEQY

CDR3 length: 13
V gene: TRBV5-5
J gene: TRBJ1-4
CDR3 protein: ASSWGRPKGEKLF